Reported below is one T cell receptor beta chain. The source of the sample is a study of cytomegalovirus exposure and HLA in healthy donors. The primer mix had 60 Vbeta and 13 Jbeta primers. The data were produced by immunoSEQ multiplex PCR, yet TCRdb's version contains in-frame clones alone and is incomplete. Of about 130,000 clones listed, 83% are singletons. This CDR3 is built from 14 residues. Germline V lookup: CDR1 MNHEY, CDR2 SVGAGI. The ends were cut back, 6 bases at V and 0 bases at J, with 12 bases in the middle. Sequencing used PBMCs. The source of this sequence is a woman between 40 and 50 years old in good health and CMV-seropositive. The chain employs TRBV6-5 and TRBJ2-7; D is uncertain. The CDR3 DNA is TGTGCCAGCAGAAGACAATCGAGCTCCTACGAGCAGTACTTC. Encoded protein: CASRRQSSSYEQYF.